These 25 T cell receptor beta chains came from one sample sequenced in a study of human T cells and chemical hapten exposure. The time point denotes: patch test 1, 2 weeks after DPC sensitization. As to treatment: therapeutic diphenylcyclopropenone sensitization with weekly scalp DPC. MiXCR, applied by TCRdb to the RACE reads, yields one record per CDR3 protein. The repertoire consists of about 380,000 distinct CDR3 sequences, with around 4.8% occurring once and the leading ten covering about 2.1%. The starting material was whole blood, obtained in connection with sensitization to the hapten diphenylcyclopropenone (DPC). These receptors originate from a woman between 50 and 59 years old with alopecia areata. Some clones in this sample may be carry-over from other donors' samples.

V gene TRBV7-9 combines with J gene TRBJ2-6; 7 nucleotides align to TRBD1. Germline CDR1 is SEHNR and CDR2 is FQNEAQ (reference sequence). This CDR3 is 16 amino acids long. V lost 10 bases and J lost 0; bases outside the gene matches: 9. CDR3 nucleotide sequence: TGTGCCACCCGACAGGGTGCGGGCTCTGGGGCCAACGTCCTGACTTTC. Its protein product is CATRQGAGSGANVLTF.

This clonotype was picked up a small number of times. A much larger clone differs by one base, so this may be a read error. V gene TRBV10-3 combines with J gene TRBJ2-7, with 10 bases that match TRBD1. The germline CDR1 and CDR2 sequences are ENHRY and SYGVKD. CDR3 size: 14 residues. J lost 2 bases, V lost 5 bases, and 3 bases had no gene match. This CDR3 reads CAISSGTGAYEQYF. The CDR3 DNA reads as TGTGCCATCAGTTCCGGGACAGGGGCCTACGAGCAGTACTTC.

This clonotype was counted a few times. The CDR3 region is CASYRANTEAFF. In nucleotides, the CDR3 is TGTGCCAGCTACAGGGCGAACACTGAAGCTTTCTTT. The chain combines TRBV2 with TRBJ1-1; D perhaps matches TRBD1 (6 bases). Germline V gene sequence: CDR1 SNHLY, CDR2 FYNNEI. The CDR3 totals 12 residues. Trimming stripped 8 bases from V and 1 base from J, with 8 bases between. Complete variable domain (other parts from reference TRBV2 and TRBJ1-1): EPEVTQTPSHQVTQMGQEVILRCVPISNHLYFYWYRQILGQKVEFLVSFYNNEISEKSEIFDDQFSVERPDGSNFTLKIRSTKLEDSAMYFCASYRANTEAFFGQGTRLTVV.

The V gene is TRBV4-3, the J gene TRBJ2-7, with D unresolved. Per germline, CDR1 LGHNA and CDR2 YSLEER. The CDR3 sequence is 15 residues long. Trimming left V 0 bases short and J 0 bases short, with 9 bases between. The CDR3 sequence: CASSQELGRSYEQYF. The CDR3, as DNA: TGCGCCAGCAGCCAAGAGTTAGGCCGCTCCTACGAGCAGTACTTC.

This clonotype appeared a few times. V is TRBV5-1 and J is TRBJ1-1; D is uncertain. The CDR3 contains 13 residues. V lost 5 bases, J lost 4 bases, and 12 bases lay in between. Germline V gene data show CDR1 as SGHRS and CDR2 as YFSETQ. CDR3 DNA: TGCGCCAGCAGTTCCCACATATCCACTGAAGCTTTCTTT. Its translation: CASSSHISTEAFF. Using reference TRBV5-1 and TRBJ1-1 for the parts outside the CDR3, the full variable domain is KAGVTQTPRYLIKTRGQQVTLSCSPISGHRSVSWYQQTPGQGLQFLFEYFSETQRNKGNFPGRFSGRQFSNSRSEMNVSTLELGDSALYLCASSSHISTEAFFGQGTRLTVV.

This clonotype was seen at least ten times. The chain links TRBV7-8 to TRBJ1-2; D is uncertain. Trimming cost V 1 base and J 1 base, with 7 bases left between them. CDR1 is SGHVS, CDR2 FQNEAQ, per germline. The CDR3 length is 14 residues. The CDR3 is CASSLDSINYGYTF. For the CDR3, the DNA is TGTGCCAGCAGCTTAGACTCGATTAACTATGGCTACACCTTC.

This clonotype was observed at least ten times. The rearrangement joins TRBV4-3 to TRBJ1-1; D ambiguous. The V end was cut by 0 bases, the J end by 4 bases, with 6 bases between. This CDR3 has 13 amino acids. CDR1 is LGHNA, CDR2 YSLEER, per germline. This CDR3 is CASSQEGGTEAFF. The CDR3 nucleotides are TGCGCCAGCAGCCAAGAGGGAGGCACTGAAGCTTTCTTT.

This clonotype was seen more than once but under ten times. The rearrangement links TRBV21-1 to TRBJ2-4; the table's D call, TRBD1, has no DNA check behind it. TRBV21-1 is recorded as a pseudogene. The CDR3 runs to 14 residues. CDR3 loop: CASSIRGQKNIQYF. For the CDR3, the DNA is TGTGCCAGCAGCATCAGGGGACAAAAAAACATTCAGTACTTC.

This clonotype was detected many times. The chain couples TRBV11-2 to TRBJ2-7, with unresolved D. The CDR3 extends over 13 amino acids. CDR1 is SGHAT, CDR2 FQNNGV, per germline. With 1 base removed from V and 6 bases from J, the gap between germline ends came to 10 bases. CDR3 loop: CASSLADPLEQYF. The CDR3 nucleotides read TGTGCCAGCAGCTTAGCGGACCCCCTCGAGCAGTACTTC.

The rearrangement uses TRBV12-3 or TRBV12-4 and TRBJ1-1, with D perhaps TRBD1 (6 bases). V was pared by 2 bases and J by 8 bases, with 12 bases between. This CDR3 is built from 13 residues. The CDR3 loop reads CASSLRGGREAFF. The CDR3 DNA follows: TGTGCCAGCAGTTTAAGGGGGGGGCGAGAAGCTTTCTTT.

This clonotype occurred many times. The chain has TRBV19 and TRBJ1-5; D not resolved. This CDR3 is 13 amino acids long. Germline V lookup: CDR1 LNHDA, CDR2 SQIVND (reference sequence). V shed 2 bases and J shed 7 bases, with 9 bases lying between them. CDR3 in amino acids: CASSISVSQPQHF. The CDR3 DNA follows: TGTGCCAGTAGTATATCGGTAAGCCAGCCCCAGCATTTT.

A note on this clonotype: This may be a read error, as it is one base from a much larger clone. The chain joins TRBV3-1 to TRBJ1-2; the D is unclear. CDR3 size: 12 residues. From germline, CDR1 is LGHDT and CDR2 YNNKEL (reference sequence). In DNA form, the CDR3 reads TGTGCCAGAAGCCTTAGGTCCCATGGCTACACCTTC. Translation gives CARSLRSHGYTF.

This clonotype was counted at least ten times. The chain has TRBV12-3 or TRBV12-4 and TRBJ1-1; possibly TRBD1 for D (5 bases). V shed 10 bases and J shed 7 bases, with 22 bases lying between them. This CDR3 region has 14 residues. The CDR3 DNA is TGTGCCACTAAGTTTGGGGGGGGACCGGTTGAAGCTTTCTTT. It yields the protein CATKFGGGPVEAFF.

There are a few counts of this clonotype. The chain joins TRBV7-2 to TRBJ1-1; no reliable D call. This CDR3 comprises 12 residues. V shed 6 bases and J shed 5 bases, with 10 bases lying between them. The germline gives CDR1 SGHTA, CDR2 FQGNSA. The CDR3, as DNA: TGTGCCAGCAGTTCGACAATGACTGAAGCTTTCTTT. Amino acid sequence: CASSSTMTEAFF.

This clonotype showed up just a few times. The chain carries TRBV6-1 and TRBJ2-1; 10 nucleotides match TRBD2. The J segment lost 0 bases and the V segment lost 4 bases, leaving 9 bases of the junction unmatched. This CDR3 contains 18 residues. The germline V gene encodes CDR1 MNHNS and CDR2 SASEGT. CDR3 residues: CASSGGVAGGRSYNEQFF. In DNA form, the CDR3 reads TGTGCCAGCAGTGGGGGGGTAGCGGGAGGTCGCTCCTACAATGAGCAGTTCTTC.

This clonotype showed up many times. This chain joins TRBV27 and TRBJ1-1; D is ambiguous. V was cut by 2 bases and J by 3 bases, with 13 bases left in between. The germline gives CDR1 MNHEY, CDR2 SMNVEV (reference sequence). The CDR3 is 15 residues long. The chain's CDR3 is CASSLVGFIDTEAFF. The CDR3 coding sequence is TGTGCCAGCAGTTTAGTAGGGTTTATCGACACTGAAGCTTTCTTT.

This clonotype was observed many times. The chain uses TRBV12-3 or TRBV12-4 and TRBJ1-4; unclear D gene. V gave up 6 bases and J gave up 8 bases, with 7 bases separating them. The length of the CDR3 is 11 residues. The CDR3 nucleotides read TGTGCCAGCAGCTTGCGGGAAAAACTGTTTTTT. Translation gives CASSLREKLFF.

The chain links TRBV27 to TRBJ1-1; D gene unclear. This CDR3 has 14 amino acids. CDR1 MNHEY and CDR2 SMNVEV come from the germline V gene (reference sequence). V lost 2 bases and J lost 1, with 8 bases in between. CDR3 loop: CASSLMVGNTEAFF. CDR3 sequence (DNA): TGTGCCAGCAGTTTAATGGTAGGGAACACTGAAGCTTTCTTT.

This clonotype occurred many times. The rearrangement joins TRBV6-5 to TRBJ2-5; D remains unclear. This CDR3 spans 12 amino acids. Germline loops: CDR1 MNHEY, CDR2 SVGAGI. V was pared by 6 bases and J by 5 bases, with 10 bases between. The CDR3 reads CASSSDEETQYF. DNA of the CDR3: TGTGCCAGCAGCTCGGACGAGGAGACCCAGTACTTC.

The chain employs TRBV20-1 and TRBJ1-1; 7 bases line up with TRBD1. This CDR3 has 17 amino acids. CDR1 and CDR2 (germline): DFQATT, SNEGSKA (reference sequence). V dropped 3 bases and J dropped 3; count of bases not matched to a gene: 16. CDR3 bases: TGCAGTGCTAGTGCTGGGATCGGACAGGTCGGTTACACTGAAGCTTTCTTT. It translates to CSASAGIGQVGYTEAFF.

This clonotype was recorded a few times. The genes are TRBV12-5 and TRBJ2-2, with a tentative D call TRBD1 (6 bases). The germline V and J ends were trimmed by 4 bases and 3 bases, with 9 bases remaining between them. Germline CDR1 LGHNT, CDR2 FRNRAP. This CDR3 contains 14 residues. The CDR3 is CASGSDRHTGELFF. The CDR3 DNA is TGTGCTAGTGGTTCTGACAGGCACACCGGGGAGCTGTTTTTT.

This clonotype was detected ten times or more. The V gene is TRBV12-3 or TRBV12-4, the J gene TRBJ1-1; D possibly corresponds to TRBD1 (6 bases). The V end was cut by 7 bases, the J end by 6 bases, with 12 bases between. The CDR3 has 12 amino acids. CDR3 in DNA: TGTGCCAGCAATCAAGGGGGTGCTGAAGCTTTCTTT. Its translation is CASNQGGAEAFF.

In this sample, this clonotype turned up many times. The chain uses TRBV7-9 and TRBJ1-4; possibly TRBD1 for D (6 bases). Trimming removed 5 bases at V and 0 bases at J, with 10 bases between. The CDR3 contains 15 residues. The germline V gene has CDR1 SEHNR and CDR2 FQNEAQ (reference sequence). The CDR3 region is CASSRSGATNEKLFF. The DNA of the CDR3 is TGTGCCAGCAGCAGATCAGGGGCAACTAATGAAAAACTGTTTTTT.

The rearrangement joins TRBV28 to TRBJ1-2, with 8 positions matching TRBD1. The CDR3 has 14 residues. V dropped 7 bases and J dropped 2; count of bases not matched to a gene: 6. Germline assignment: CDR1 MDHEN and CDR2 SYDVKM. The CDR3: CASTLGQANYGYTF. Written as DNA, the CDR3 is TGTGCCAGCACCCTGGGACAGGCGAACTATGGCTACACCTTC.

This clonotype was counted at least ten times. V and J are TRBV12-3 or TRBV12-4 and TRBJ2-2; 7 bases line up with TRBD2. The CDR3 length is 13 residues. J was trimmed by 7 bases and V by 2 bases; bases with no gene match: 1. This CDR3 is CASSLKRGGELFF. The CDR3 coding sequence is TGTGCCAGCAGTTTAAAGCGGGGCGGGGAGCTGTTTTTT.